This is a list of T cell receptor beta chains from one sample in a study of blood T cell repertoires in COVID-19. Using immunoSEQ multiplex PCR, the repertoire was profiled, and TCRdb retains in-frame clones only, with some absent. In the table there are almost 400,000 clones, around nine tenths of which are singletons. Specimen: PBMCs or T cells enriched from blood (not recorded which). All receptors come from a woman aged 25-40 years who had recovered from COVID-19. CDR3s include the opening cysteine and the closing phenylalanine or tryptophan. The D gene is left open where the match is weak. Clone size is shown for a subset of rows, as once, few, many or a class of expanded clone.

d_call j_call clone_size v_call cdr3_aa cdr3_nt
. TRBJ1-5 . TRBV9 CASSASGHGNQPQHF TGTGCCAGCAGCGCCTCGGGTCACGGGAATCAGCCCCAGCATTTT
. TRBJ2-7 . TRBV7-2 CASSPRSQFEQYF TGTGCCAGCAGCCCCCGGAGCCAGTTCGAGCAGTACTTC
. TRBJ2-5 . TRBV9 CASSPGTAQETQYF TGTGCCAGCAGCCCGGGGACTGCACAAGAGACCCAGTACTTC
TRBD1 TRBJ1-2 . TRBV15 CATSRVGTGGGKKNGYTF TGTGCCACCAGCAGAGTAGGGACAGGGGGTGGAAAGAAGAATGGCTACACCTTC
. TRBJ2-2 . TRBV5-1 CASSLGGGTTGELFF TGCGCCAGCAGCTTGGGGGGCGGAACCACCGGGGAGCTGTTTTTT
. TRBJ1-1 . TRBV12-3/TRBV12-4 CASSLAAGTEAFF TGTGCCAGCAGTTTGGCGGCAGGGACTGAAGCTTTCTTT
. TRBJ2-7 . TRBV6-5 CASSYSGGPYEQYF TGTGCCAGCAGTTACTCAGGGGGTCCCTACGAGCAGTACTTC
TRBD2 TRBJ2-7 . TRBV6-5 CASSYLTSGASYEQYF TGTGCCAGCAGTTACTTGACTAGCGGGGCCTCCTACGAGCAGTACTTC
. TRBJ2-1 . TRBV30 CATGYNEQFF TGTGCCACGGGGTACAATGAGCAGTTCTTC
. TRBJ1-1 . TRBV28 CASSLGRGKAFF TGTGCCAGCAGTTTAGGGCGGGGCAAAGCTTTCTTT
TRBD1 TRBJ2-3 . TRBV18 CASSGQGNTDTQYF TGTGCCAGCTCAGGACAGGGTAACACAGATACGCAGTATTTT
. TRBJ2-7 few TRBV5-8 CASSPTGALRTYEQYF TGTGCCAGCAGCCCTACCGGTGCCCTGAGGACCTACGAGCAGTACTTC
. TRBJ2-3 . TRBV28 CASSFRDTDTQYF TGTGCCAGCAGTTTCAGGGACACAGATACGCAGTATTTT
. TRBJ1-3 once TRBV9 CASSVAAIDSGNTIYF TGTGCCAGCAGCGTAGCTGCGATAGACTCTGGAAACACCATATATTTT
. TRBJ2-1 . TRBV7-9 CASSFFFRPVQANEQFF TGTGCCAGCAGCTTTTTTTTCCGCCCAGTCCAGGCCAATGAGCAGTTCTTC
. TRBJ1-2 . TRBV2 CASRNPPGEGYGYTF TGTGCCAGCAGGAACCCTCCGGGGGAGGGCTATGGCTACACCTTC
. TRBJ1-3 . TRBV27 CASSRSREGNTIYF TGTGCCAGCAGTCGGTCCCGGGAGGGAAACACCATATATTTT
TRBD1 TRBJ1-5 . TRBV2 CASSEAYGGQNNQPQHF TGTGCCAGCAGTGAAGCGTACGGGGGACAGAACAATCAGCCCCAGCATTTT
. TRBJ1-3 . TRBV18 CASSPVGGTSGNTIYF TGTGCCAGCTCACCAGTCGGGGGTACGTCTGGAAACACCATATATTTT
TRBD2 TRBJ2-2 . TRBV29-1 CSVRSSGGVGELFF TGCAGCGTTCGTTCTAGCGGGGGAGTCGGGGAGCTGTTTTTT
TRBD1 TRBJ1-1 once TRBV28 CASSITGATNTEAFF TGTGCCAGCAGCATTACAGGGGCCACGAACACTGAAGCTTTCTTT
. TRBJ1-2 . TRBV29-1 CSVEEGGVHLGGYTF TGCAGCGTTGAAGAGGGGGGGGTCCATCTTGGTGGCTACACCTTC
TRBD2 TRBJ2-2 . TRBV24-1 CATSVASGSRLFF TGTGCCACCAGTGTGGCTAGCGGGAGTCGGCTGTTTTTT
. TRBJ2-7 . TRBV9 CASLTKGQRTYEQYF TGTGCCAGCCTTACGAAGGGGCAGAGGACCTACGAGCAGTACTTC
. TRBJ1-2 . TRBV10-3 CATLPLAQGRANYGYTF TGTGCCACCTTACCATTAGCGCAGGGGCGAGCTAACTATGGCTACACCTTC
TRBD1 TRBJ1-1 . TRBV19 CASRRGQGFGTEAFF TGTGCCAGTAGGCGGGGACAGGGGTTTGGCACTGAAGCTTTCTTT
TRBD2 TRBJ2-3 . TRBV7-6 CASSRSGAFTDTQYF TGTGCCAGCAGCCGAAGCGGGGCGTTCACAGATACGCAGTATTTT
TRBD2 TRBJ2-7 . TRBV9 CASSPGLAGYEQYF TGTGCCAGCAGCCCGGGACTAGCAGGCTACGAGCAGTACTTC
TRBD1 TRBJ1-1 . TRBV30 CAWGTGTANTEAFF TGTGCCTGGGGGACCGGGACAGCAAACACTGAAGCTTTCTTT
. TRBJ2-5 . TRBV5-4 CASSLATRIRETQYF TGTGCCAGCAGCTTGGCTACCAGGATAAGGGAGACCCAGTACTTC
TRBD1 TRBJ1-1 . TRBV20-1 CSASFAGGYTEAFF TGCAGTGCTAGTTTTGCAGGGGGCTACACTGAAGCTTTCTTT
TRBD1 TRBJ1-5 . TRBV30 CAWSEDRGQPQHF TGTGCCTGGAGTGAGGACAGGGGACAGCCCCAGCATTTT
. TRBJ1-2 once TRBV5-1 CASSLGLWEGYTF TGCGCCAGCAGCTTGGGACTGTGGGAGGGCTACACCTTC
TRBD1 TRBJ1-2 . TRBV15 CATSRGQGAQSGYTF TGTGCCACCAGCAGAGGACAGGGGGCGCAGAGTGGCTACACCTTC
TRBD2 TRBJ2-1 . TRBV2 CASTLRGREDYDEQFF TGTGCCAGCACCCTGCGTGGGCGGGAGGACTACGATGAGCAGTTCTTC
TRBD1 TRBJ1-2 . TRBV6-1 CASSEGAGGFEGGYTF TGTGCCAGCAGTGAAGGGGCAGGGGGCTTCGAGGGAGGCTACACCTTC
TRBD1 TRBJ1-4 . TRBV19 CATMGQGWEKLFF TGTGCCACCATGGGACAGGGGTGGGAAAAACTGTTTTTT
TRBD1 TRBJ2-7 . TRBV30 CAWSFKVETGLAYEQYF TGTGCCTGGAGTTTCAAGGTGGAGACAGGGTTGGCCTACGAGCAGTACTTC
TRBD2 TRBJ2-1 . TRBV3-1/TRBV3-2 CASSQEVVLAGVRNEQFF TGTGCCAGCAGCCAAGAAGTAGTTTTAGCGGGAGTAAGGAATGAGCAGTTCTTC
. TRBJ1-1 few TRBV18 CASSGSTGHPEAFF TGTGCCAGCTCAGGATCGACGGGACACCCTGAAGCTTTCTTT
. TRBJ2-2 . TRBV4-1 CASSQPLASTGELFF TGCGCCAGCAGCCAACCTCTAGCTTCGACCGGGGAGCTGTTTTTT
. TRBJ2-5 . TRBV9 CASSVDGSEEQYF TGTGCCAGCAGCGTAGATGGCAGCGAGGAGCAGTACTTC
. TRBJ1-3 . TRBV5-1 CASSSGETLSGNTIYF TGCGCCAGCAGCTCAGGGGAGACCCTCTCTGGAAACACCATATATTTT